A selection of T cell receptor beta chains follows, all from one sample in a study of blood T cell repertoires in COVID-19. Produced via immunoSEQ multiplex PCR; TCRdb's table is partial and in-frame only. The data hold about 60,000 clones, with 78% observed a single time. Sequencing was done on a sample of peripheral blood. These TCRs come from an elderly man with acute or convalescent COVID-19. Each CDR3 is given with its conserved first and last residue. A D gene is named only where the DNA matches it firmly. Clone size is given for some rows only: seen once, a few or many times, or a class if the clone is expanded.

cdr3_nt | cdr3_aa | j_call | d_call | clone_size | v_call | cdr3_length
TGTGCCAGCAGCTTAGAGACCGGGACAAAGCAGTACTTC | CASSLETGTKQYF | TRBJ2-7 | - | many | TRBV11-2 | 13
TGTGCCAGCAGTTCCTCGACTGGGGGCGGCAATCAGCCCCAGCATTTT | CASSSSTGGGNQPQHF | TRBJ1-5 | - | - | TRBV6-2/TRBV6-3 | 16
TGTGCCTGGAGTTTATCCTACGAGCAGTACTTC | CAWSLSYEQYF | TRBJ2-7 | - | many | TRBV30 | 11
TGTGCCTGGAGCTCAGTCGCCGCGAACACCGGGGAGCTGTTTTTT | CAWSSVAANTGELFF | TRBJ2-2 | - | - | TRBV30 | 15
TGCAGCGTTTTAGGACTAGCGGGAGGGCCAGATACGCAGTATTTT | CSVLGLAGGPDTQYF | TRBJ2-3 | TRBD2 | once | TRBV29-1 | 15
TGTGCCAGCAGTGAAGGGGCAGGGGAAGATGGCTACACCTTC | CASSEGAGEDGYTF | TRBJ1-2 | - | - | TRBV25-1 | 14
TGTGCCAGCAGCTGGTTAGCGGGGCCGGGAGTGAACACTGAAGCTTTCTTT | CASSWLAGPGVNTEAFF | TRBJ1-1 | - | - | TRBV7-8 | 17
TGCGCCAGCAGCTTGGGAGGCGCGGAGAATGAGCAGTTCTTC | CASSLGGAENEQFF | TRBJ2-1 | - | large | TRBV5-1 | 14
TGTGCCACCAGCGGTAATCAAGCCACCATATATTTT | CATSGNQATIYF | TRBJ1-3 | - | - | TRBV15 | 12
TGTGCCAGTAGTATAGGGGGTAGCGGGGGTCGGGATACGCAGTATTTT | CASSIGGSGGRDTQYF | TRBJ2-3 | TRBD2 | - | TRBV19 | 16
TGTGCCAGTAGTATAGGAACAGGGGTAGGCACTGAAGCTTTCTTT | CASSIGTGVGTEAFF | TRBJ1-1 | TRBD1 | - | TRBV19 | 15
TGCAGCGTTGTAGACAGATACGAGCAGTACTTC | CSVVDRYEQYF | TRBJ2-7 | - | - | TRBV29-1 | 11
TGTGCCATCAGTGCAGGATCTGGAAACACCATATATTTT | CAISAGSGNTIYF | TRBJ1-3 | - | - | TRBV10-3 | 13
TGTGCCAGCAGTTTTGCAGGGGACTATGGCTACACCTTC | CASSFAGDYGYTF | TRBJ1-2 | - | - | TRBV12-3/TRBV12-4 | 13
TGCAGCGTTGTCAGGGCGGCAGATACGCAGTATTTT | CSVVRAADTQYF | TRBJ2-3 | - | - | TRBV29-1 | 12
TGTGCCATCAGTGACTTGGACAGGGGTAATGAAAAACTGTTTTTT | CAISDLDRGNEKLFF | TRBJ1-4 | TRBD1 | few | TRBV10-3 | 15
TGTGCCTGGAGCTCAAACCCTTCGGGGACACTTAATTCACCCCTCCACTTT | CAWSSNPSGTLNSPLHF | TRBJ1-6 | - | - | TRBV30 | 17
TGCGCCAGCAGCTTGGGGCAGAGGGCCGAAGAGACCCAGTACTTC | CASSLGQRAEETQYF | TRBJ2-5 | - | - | TRBV5-1 | 15
TGTGCCAGCAGCTTGGACAGGGAGGGCGATGAGCAGTTCTTC | CASSLDREGDEQFF | TRBJ2-1 | - | - | TRBV7-9 | 14
TGTGCCAGCAGCTCGGGACAGGACACCGGGGAGCTGTTTTTT | CASSSGQDTGELFF | TRBJ2-2 | TRBD1 | once | TRBV5-4 | 14
TGTGCCAGCAGCGTAGATGACAGGGGTTACACCGGGGAGCTGTTTTTT | CASSVDDRGYTGELFF | TRBJ2-2 | TRBD1 | - | TRBV9 | 16
TGTGCCAGCTCACCCAGTCGATCTAGCGGGGGCTCGTCAGATACGCAGTATTTT | CASSPSRSSGGSSDTQYF | TRBJ2-3 | TRBD2 | - | TRBV18 | 18
TGTGCCAGCAGCTTGGGGACAGTCAGGGCCTACGAGCAGTACTTC | CASSLGTVRAYEQYF | TRBJ2-7 | - | few | TRBV5-6 | 15
TGTGCCAGCAGCTTAGCTTACGGGAACGAGCAGTACTTC | CASSLAYGNEQYF | TRBJ2-7 | - | few | TRBV7-9 | 13
TGTGCCAGCAGCTTGGTCAGCGGCCTAGGTGGAAACACCATATATTTT | CASSLVSGLGGNTIYF | TRBJ1-3 | - | - | TRBV5-5 | 16
TGTGCCAGCAGCCCGGGACAGATCACTGAAGCTTTCTTT | CASSPGQITEAFF | TRBJ1-1 | TRBD1 | once | TRBV6-5 | 13
TGTGCCAGCAGCGTAGCCCACACAGATACGCAGTATTTT | CASSVAHTDTQYF | TRBJ2-3 | - | few | TRBV9 | 13
TGTGCCAGCAAAGAGACAGGGTTGACTGGTGAAGCTTTCTTT | CASKETGLTGEAFF | TRBJ1-1 | TRBD1 | - | TRBV6-5 | 14
TGTGCCAGCAGCTTGGGGGCAAGCAGGATCAACTATGGCTACACCTTC | CASSLGASRINYGYTF | TRBJ1-2 | - | - | TRBV5-4 | 16
TGTGCCAGTAGTCCTTTGACAGGATCCTCTGGGGCCAACGTCCTGACTTTC | CASSPLTGSSGANVLTF | TRBJ2-6 | - | - | TRBV19 | 17
TGTGCCAGCAGCTTAGTAGCTACAGGGGCCATCGAGACCCAGTACTTC | CASSLVATGAIETQYF | TRBJ2-5 | TRBD1 | once | TRBV7-9 | 16
TGTGCTAGCAGCTCGGGGACTAGCGGGGCCAATGAGCAGTTCTTC | CASSSGTSGANEQFF | TRBJ2-1 | TRBD2 | - | TRBV7-7 | 15
TGCGCCAGCAGCCAAGGCCGTGGACTAGCGGGAGAAAACGAGCAGTACTTC | CASSQGRGLAGENEQYF | TRBJ2-7 | TRBD2 | - | TRBV4-1 | 17
TGTGCCAGCAGTCGGGACAGGAACACTGAAGCTTTCTTT | CASSRDRNTEAFF | TRBJ1-1 | TRBD1 | - | TRBV2 | 13
TGTGCCGTGGGACTAGCGGGATTTAACACCGGGGAGCTGTTTTTT | CAVGLAGFNTGELFF | TRBJ2-2 | TRBD2 | few | TRBV24-1 | 15
TGTGCCAGCACGTCAGTCAGGGGAAACTATGGCTACACCTTC | CASTSVRGNYGYTF | TRBJ1-2 | - | - | TRBV2 | 14
TGTGCCAGTAACGAACCCGGGACAGAGAACACTGAAGCTTTCTTT | CASNEPGTENTEAFF | TRBJ1-1 | TRBD1 | - | TRBV19 | 15
TGCGCCAGCAGCTTTGAAGGGGGCAATCAGCCCCAGCATTTT | CASSFEGGNQPQHF | TRBJ1-5 | - | few | TRBV5-1 | 14
TGTGCCAGTAGTAGGAGCAGAGATGAAAAACTGTTTTTT | CASSRSRDEKLFF | TRBJ1-4 | - | - | TRBV19 | 13
TGCGCCAGCAGCTTCGGGGACAGAAACACAGATACGCAGTATTTT | CASSFGDRNTDTQYF | TRBJ2-3 | TRBD1 | - | TRBV5-1 | 15
TGTGCCAGCTCACTCCAAACACAGGGAACCCTAAGCAGGTACGAGCAGTACTTC | CASSLQTQGTLSRYEQYF | TRBJ2-7 | - | - | TRBV18 | 18
TGCGCCAGCAGCTCGGGACCAGGGGGCTCAGACGCTTTCTTT | CASSSGPGGSDAFF | TRBJ1-1 | TRBD1 | - | TRBV5-1 | 14
TGTGCCAGCAAAGCGGGGAACACCGGGGAGCTGTTTTTT | CASKAGNTGELFF | TRBJ2-2 | - | many | TRBV7-2 | 13
TGTGCCAGCAGCATATACGGGGATGGAGAGACCCAGTACTTC | CASSIYGDGETQYF | TRBJ2-5 | - | - | TRBV7-9 | 14
TGTGCCAGCAGCACCAGGACAGGGTACAATCAGCCCCAGCATTTT | CASSTRTGYNQPQHF | TRBJ1-5 | TRBD1 | few | TRBV5-8 | 15
TGTGCCAGCAGCCCAGGGGGTTACCCAGGTCAGCCCCAGCATTTT | CASSPGGYPGQPQHF | TRBJ1-5 | TRBD1 | - | TRBV7-2 | 15
TGTGCCAGCAGCGCTACAGGGGGCTCGGTAGCTTTCTTT | CASSATGGSVAFF | TRBJ1-1 | TRBD1 | - | TRBV28 | 13
TGTGCCAGCAGTTCCATAGGACTAGCCAGAGAGCAGTTCTTC | CASSSIGLAREQFF | TRBJ2-1 | TRBD2 | - | TRBV6-5 | 14
TGTGCCAGCAGCCCAACGACAGGGGGCGAGGAGACCCAGTACTTC | CASSPTTGGEETQYF | TRBJ2-5 | TRBD1 | few | TRBV5-8 | 15
TGCGCCAGCAGCCCACAGACAGGGGGAGAAAAACTGTTTTTT | CASSPQTGGEKLFF | TRBJ1-4 | TRBD1 | once | TRBV5-1 | 14